A single sample gave rise to the 7 T cell receptor beta chains below, sequenced in a study of CD8 T cells in ankylosing spondylitis. From the 5' RACE reads, TCRdb called clonotypes with MiXCR, one entry per CDR3 protein. The data contain approximately 42,000 distinct CDR3 sequences, 3% to 4.5% of them singletons. Sequencing was done on a sample of blood, either unsorted or a sorted T cell fraction (not recorded which). The receptors originated from a female donor with ankylosing spondylitis or in good health (not recorded which).

This clonotype was seen many times. V usage is TRBV9 and J usage is TRBJ2-2, with D possibly matching TRBD1 (5 bases). Deletions cut 4 bases from V and 4 bases from J, with 8 bases between. The CDR3 covers 13 residues. Germline V gives CDR1 SGDLS, CDR2 YYNGEE. This chain's CDR3 is CASSPGRTGELFF. CDR3 in DNA: TGTGCCAGCAGCCCAGGGCGCACCGGGGAGCTGTTTTTT.

This clonotype was observed many times. V usage is TRBV9 and J usage is TRBJ2-3, with 10 bases aligning to TRBD1. The CDR3 is 17 residues long. CDR1 SGDLS and CDR2 YYNGEE come from the germline V gene. J lost 3 bases, V lost 3 bases, and 10 bases had no gene match. CDR3 bases: TGTGCCAGCAGCGCGCCAGACAGGGGGCATGGGACAGATACGCAGTATTTT. Translation gives CASSAPDRGHGTDTQYF.

Ten or more counts support this clonotype. CDR3 amino acids: CASSASTQMNTEAFF. The CDR3 DNA sequence: TGTGCCAGCAGCGCGTCGACACAGATGAACACTGAAGCTTTCTTT. The chain employs TRBV9 and TRBJ1-1; D remains ambiguous. V was pared by 3 bases and J by 0 bases, with 12 bases between. Germline V gives CDR1 SGDLS, CDR2 YYNGEE. There are 15 residues in the CDR3.

This clonotype was detected ten times or more. This chain uses TRBV9 with TRBJ2-2, with D unclear. This CDR3 comprises 14 residues. The germline CDR1 and CDR2 sequences are SGDLS and YYNGEE. V gave up 4 bases and J gave up 5 bases, with 12 bases separating them. The CDR3 sequence: CASSSERWTGELFF. In DNA form, the CDR3 reads TGTGCCAGCAGCTCAGAGAGGTGGACCGGGGAGCTGTTTTTT.

At least ten counts were recorded for this clonotype. The chain joins TRBV9 to TRBJ2-7; 11 nucleotides align to TRBD1. Germline assignment: CDR1 SGDLS and CDR2 YYNGEE. This CDR3 comprises 14 residues. Losses at the gene ends were 4 bases for V and 6 bases for J; bases not matched to a gene: 6. Here the CDR3 reads CASSPHGTGGEQYF. In DNA form, the CDR3 reads TGTGCCAGCAGCCCTCACGGGACAGGGGGCGAGCAGTACTTC.

This clonotype was seen at least ten times. DNA of the CDR3: TGTGCCAGCAGCGTAGGGACTAGCGGGGGGTTCTACAATGAGCAGTTCTTC. This encodes CASSVGTSGGFYNEQFF. The chain is built from TRBV9 and TRBJ2-1, with TRBD2 identical over 14 bases. Unmatched junction bases numbered 2, after V lost 0 bases and J lost 3 bases. The CDR3 totals 17 residues. Germline V gene sequence: CDR1 SGDLS, CDR2 YYNGEE.

This clonotype was seen ten or more times. CDR3 region: CASSPGLVYEQYF. In DNA, the CDR3 is TGTGCCAGCAGCCCCGGGCTGGTCTACGAGCAGTACTTC. The chain links TRBV9 to TRBJ2-7; D gene ambiguous. This CDR3 has 13 amino acids. V lost 4 bases and J lost 3, with 11 bases in between. Germline V gene lookup returns CDR1 SGDLS and CDR2 YYNGEE.